This T cell receptor (beta chain) was retrieved from a study of CD8+CD57+ T cells in acquired aplastic anemia. Study-wide context: Sorted cells (CD4+ and CD8+) yielded DNA amounts that averaged approximately 3.1 ug. As sequenced from healthy donors, CD4+ cells averaged roughly 10 million reads.

General study results and limits: Patients and controls were not found to differ significantly in CD8+ Simpson's diversity. In common between the patients and the controls were more than 25 CD8+ CDR3 sequences.

Genomic DNA provided the template from which TCR beta VDJ and CDR3 profiles were obtained. TCRdb processed the reads anew with MiXCR; each CDR3 protein has one entry. The sample lists hundreds of thousands of distinct CDR3 sequences; 55% to 75% were seen once. V shed 7 bases, J shed 13 bases, and the junction held 20 bases outside the gene matches. CDR3 length equals 15 residues. Germline CDR1 SGHTA, CDR2 FQGNSA. Of note for this clonotype: The antigen remains unidentified.

The source material was sorted CD4+, CD8+, or CD8+CD57+ T cells (not recorded which) from PBMCs. This receptor was taken from a human donor in good health, serving as a control. This chain connects TRBV7-2 to TRBJ2-3, with TRBD1 identical over 7 bases. CDR3 loop: CASTHRGGFSPSKYF. The CDR3 coding sequence is TGTGCCAGCACCCACAGGGGCGGATTCAGCCCCAGCAAGTATTTT.